This T cell receptor beta chain was recovered during a study of T-cell reconstitution after alpha-beta-depleted transplantation in children. Study-wide findings and caveats: Some patients owed their high day-60 TCRbeta diversity to surviving recipient T cells and thymic progenitors. At the one-year point after transplant, T-cell counts and TCRbeta diversity were found to come mostly from T cells that had been newly produced. Several hundred graft clones that had expanded were reportedly the source of alpha-beta T cells about two months after transplant.

Preparing the TCRbeta library involved the use of unique molecular identifiers. TCRdb ran MiXCR on the PCR reads and lists one entry per CDR3 protein. The sample contains 150,000 to 200,000 distinct CDR3 sequences, roughly 10% of which appear only once. This CDR3 is built from 13 residues. Trimming pared 3 bases from V and 1 base from J, leaving 9 bases between. Germline CDR1 is DFQATT and CDR2 is SNEGSKA (reference sequence). This clonotype was counted many times. Its antigen is not known. The receptor's source is a boy younger than 10 with acute myeloid leukemia, due to receive a stem cell transplant. V usage is TRBV20-1 and J usage is TRBJ1-2, with D hard to call. The sequenced sample was PBMCs, obtained before TCRalphabeta/CD19-depleted stem cell transplant. CDR3 sequence: CSASVANNYGYTF. The CDR3 nucleotides are TGCAGTGCTAGTGTAGCGAATAACTATGGCTACACCTTC.